The 30 T cell receptor beta chains in this list originate from one sample, sequenced in a study of CD8 T cells in Susac syndrome. Random-hexamer reverse transcription was applied to 0.5 to 1 ug RNA. TCRdb reanalysed the immunoSEQ multiplex PCR reads using MiXCR and keeps one entry per CDR3 protein. This sample carries 150,000 to 200,000 distinct CDR3 sequences, around 96% of them seen once, and the ten largest clones take about 0.13%. What was sequenced was CD4+ T cells from PBMCs. The receptors stem from a human donor in good health.

The chain links TRBV29-1 to TRBJ2-2; D is perhaps TRBD1 (6 bases). The germline V gene encodes CDR1 SQVTM and CDR2 ANQGSEA. This CDR3 is built from 14 residues. V lost 6 bases to trimming and J lost 0 bases, with 11 bases between them. The CDR3 region has the DNA TGCAGCGTAAAACAGGGAGCGAACACCGGGGAGCTGTTTTTT. Protein: CSVKQGANTGELFF.

The chain uses TRBV20-1 and TRBJ2-1; TRBD2 aligns across 10 bases. CDR3 size: 16 residues. Losses at the gene ends were 1 base for V and 2 bases for J; bases not matched to a gene: 5. CDR1 and CDR2 (germline): DFQATT, SNEGSKA (reference sequence). The DNA for the CDR3 is TGCAGTGCTAGAGTACTAGCGGGGACAACCTACAATGAGCAGTTCTTC. Translating it yields CSARVLAGTTYNEQFF.

The chain couples TRBV20-1 to TRBJ1-6, with TRBD1 as a possible D gene (5 bases). Germline CDR1 and CDR2: DFQATT and SNEGSKA (reference sequence). This CDR3 comprises 13 residues. V lost 3 bases to trimming and J lost 7 bases, with 10 bases between them. As DNA, the CDR3 is TGCAGTGCTAGTATAGGGGCGAATTCACCCCTCCACTTT. Translating gives CSASIGANSPLHF.

The chain joins TRBV10-3 to TRBJ2-5; no reliable D call. The V gene's germline CDR1 is ENHRY and CDR2 SYGVKD. V was shortened by 0 bases and J by 5 bases, with 4 bases between the two germline ends. This CDR3 has 12 residues. The CDR3 is CAISESTETQYF. CDR3 nucleotide sequence: TGTGCCATCAGTGAGTCGACCGAGACCCAGTACTTC.

The V call is TRBV20-1, the J call TRBJ2-5, with TRBD2 identical over 7 bases. Per germline, CDR1 DFQATT and CDR2 SNEGSKA (reference sequence). V shed 6 bases, J shed 1 base, and the junction held 8 bases outside the gene matches. The CDR3 totals 14 residues. CDR3 nucleotides: TGCAGTGCCAGGGCGGCGGGGGTCCAAGAGACCCAGTACTTC. Amino acids: CSARAAGVQETQYF.

The chain carries TRBV20-1 and TRBJ1-2, with D possibly TRBD1 on 5 matching bases. The CDR3 is made up of 14 amino acids. CDR1 and CDR2 (germline): DFQATT, SNEGSKA (reference sequence). Trimming took 7 bases from V and 2 from J, leaving 17 bases between them. CDR3 region: CSGYKVGGNYGYTF. CDR3 DNA: TGCAGTGGGTACAAGGTGGGGGGAAACTATGGCTACACCTTC.

This chain joins TRBV29-1 and TRBJ2-1, with a possible D match to TRBD1 (5 bases). Per germline, CDR1 SQVTM and CDR2 ANQGSEA. The CDR3 is made up of 11 amino acids. The ends were cut back, 4 bases at V and 6 bases at J, with 7 bases in the middle. CDR3 in amino acids: CSVAGRNEQFF. The CDR3 DNA sequence: TGCAGCGTTGCAGGGCGCAATGAGCAGTTCTTC.

The rearrangement uses TRBV20-1 and TRBJ2-6; no clear D. The CDR3 contains 14 residues. The V and J ends lost 0 bases and 4 bases respectively, with 7 bases between them. Germline-derived CDR1 and CDR2 are DFQATT and SNEGSKA (reference sequence). The CDR3 coding sequence is TGCAGTGCTAGAGAGAAGCCCGGGGCCAACGTCCTGACTTTC. This translates into CSAREKPGANVLTF.

CDR3 in DNA: TGTGCCAGCAGCTTAGGGGACGGGGAAGCTTTCTTT. Translation gives CASSLGDGEAFF. The V gene is TRBV11-1, the J gene TRBJ1-1, with a possible D match to TRBD1 (5 bases). The V gene lost 1 base and the J gene lost 8 bases, with 8 bases spanning the gap. The CDR3 is 12 amino acids. Germline V lookup: CDR1 SGHAT, CDR2 FQDESV (reference sequence).

The V gene is TRBV3-1, the J gene TRBJ1-5; weak D call: TRBD1 (6 bases). CDR1 and CDR2 (germline): LGHDT, YNNKEL (reference sequence). The CDR3 contains 14 residues. V lost 1 base to trimming and J lost 7 bases, with 11 bases between them. The CDR3 here is CASSQAGVGQPQHF. CDR3 DNA: TGTGCCAGCAGCCAAGCAGGGGTCGGACAGCCCCAGCATTTT.

The chain uses TRBV2 and TRBJ2-6; D is perhaps TRBD2 (6 bases). The CDR3 covers 14 residues. Trimming stripped 8 bases from V and 1 base from J, with 9 bases between. Germline CDR1 reads SNHLY; CDR2 reads FYNNEI. This chain's CDR3 is CASEGTSGANVLTF. The CDR3 DNA reads as TGTGCCAGCGAGGGGACTTCTGGGGCCAACGTCCTGACTTTC. The whole variable domain, remainder taken from reference TRBV2 and TRBJ2-6, is EPEVTQTPSHQVTQMGQEVILRCVPISNHLYFYWYRQILGQKVEFLVSFYNNEISEKSEIFDDQFSVERPDGSNFTLKIRSTKLEDSAMYFCASEGTSGANVLTFGAGSRLTVL.

The chain joins TRBV3-1 to TRBJ1-2; 8 bases line up with TRBD1. With V trimmed by 0 bases and J by 13 bases, 13 bases remained unmatched. CDR1 LGHDT and CDR2 YNNKEL come from the germline V gene (reference sequence). The CDR3 length is 15 residues. CDR3 nucleotides: TGTGCCAGCAGCCAAGACCCTCGGACAGGGACGGGGTGCACCTTC. This translates into CASSQDPRTGTGCTF. The whole variable domain, filled in from reference TRBV3-1 and TRBJ1-2, reads DTAVSQTPKYLVTQMGNDKSIKCEQNLGHDTMYWYKQDSKKFLKIMFSYNNKELIINETVPNRFSPKSPDKAHLNLHINSLELGDSAVYFCASSQDPRTGTGCTFGSGTRLTVV.

The CDR3 nucleotides are TGCAGTGTGCAGCAGGGGATATACAATGAGCAGTTCTTC. Translating it yields CSVQQGIYNEQFF. This chain links TRBV20-1 with TRBJ2-1; D is perhaps TRBD1 (6 bases). Germline V lookup: CDR1 DFQATT, CDR2 SNEGSKA (reference sequence). V was trimmed by 7 bases and J by 4 bases, leaving 14 bases between them. The CDR3 consists of 13 residues.

The chain links TRBV19 to TRBJ2-2; D may match TRBD1 or TRBD2 (6 bases each). Between the trimmed V and J ends, which lost 4 bases and 5 bases, there was a span of 11 bases. Germline V gene data show CDR1 as LNHDA and CDR2 as SQIVND (reference sequence). The CDR3 totals 14 residues. The CDR3 protein is CASSTAGQTGELFF. CDR3 nucleotide sequence: TGTGCCAGTAGTACCGCGGGACAAACCGGGGAGCTGTTTTTT.

The rearrangement joins TRBV3-1 to TRBJ1-1; the D is unclear. The CDR3 has 15 amino acids. Trimming stripped 2 bases from V and 0 bases from J, with 10 bases between. The germline CDR1 and CDR2 sequences are LGHDT and YNNKEL (reference sequence). The CDR3 bases are TGTGCCAGCAGCCAACGAGGCAGCCTGAACACTGAAGCTTTCTTT. Protein product: CASSQRGSLNTEAFF.

The J gene is TRBJ2-1, the V gene TRBV20-1, with 15 bases fitting TRBD2. The CDR3 is 14 residues long. The V gene's germline CDR1 is DFQATT and CDR2 SNEGSKA (reference sequence). V shed 3 bases and J 6 bases; nucleotides not matched to a gene: 0. CDR3 in DNA: TGCAGTGCTAGGGGACTAGCGGGGGGCAATGAGCAGTTCTTC. As protein: CSARGLAGGNEQFF.

The chain joins TRBV7-8 to TRBJ1-1; D unclear. The CDR3 has 16 amino acids. Trimming stripped 1 base from V and 0 bases from J, with 12 bases between. Germline loops: CDR1 SGHVS, CDR2 FQNEAQ. The CDR3 sequence is CASSLGSGIMNTEAFF. The CDR3, as DNA: TGTGCCAGCAGCTTAGGGTCTGGTATCATGAACACTGAAGCTTTCTTT.

The rearrangement links TRBV30 to TRBJ2-2; no clear D gene. Germline assignment: CDR1 GTSNPN and CDR2 SVGIG (reference sequence). The CDR3 is made up of 12 amino acids. The ends were cut back, 2 bases at V and 2 bases at J, with 3 bases in the middle. Written as DNA, the CDR3 is TGTGCCTGGAGTTCCAACACCGGGGAGCTGTTTTTT. Translating it yields CAWSSNTGELFF.

V is TRBV5-4 and J is TRBJ1-1, with no clear D. V lost 1 base, J lost 4 bases, and 8 bases lay in between. Germline V gene sequence: CDR1 SGHNT, CDR2 YYREEE (reference sequence). This CDR3 region has 13 residues. This CDR3 reads CASSLKGGTEAFF. In DNA, the CDR3 is TGTGCCAGCAGCTTGAAGGGAGGCACTGAAGCTTTCTTT.

V is TRBV20-1 and J is TRBJ2-1; possibly TRBD1 or TRBD2 for D (5 bases each). V lost 0 bases, J lost 9 bases, and 15 bases lay in between. Germline V gene lookup returns CDR1 DFQATT and CDR2 SNEGSKA (reference sequence). The CDR3 sequence is 14 residues long. The CDR3 is CSAREGPGTAEQFF. The CDR3 nucleotides are TGCAGTGCTAGAGAAGGTCCGGGGACCGCTGAGCAGTTCTTC.

The V and J genes are TRBV20-1 and TRBJ2-1; D possibly corresponds to TRBD2 (5 bases). V dropped 3 bases and J dropped 4 bases, with 13 bases sitting between them. Germline V gene sequence: CDR1 DFQATT, CDR2 SNEGSKA (reference sequence). The CDR3 extends over 14 amino acids. The CDR3 DNA reads as TGCAGTGCTAGGGCGGGTTCCTTATACAATGAGCAGTTCTTC. Translated, it gives CSARAGSLYNEQFF.

The rearrangement uses TRBV6-2 or TRBV6-3 and TRBJ1-1; no reliable D call. The CDR3 length is 15 residues. Trimming cost V 5 bases and J 0 bases, with 13 bases left between them. Germline V lookup: CDR1 MNHEY, CDR2 SVGEGT. This chain's CDR3 is CASSPGETMNTEAFF. The CDR3 DNA reads TGTGCCAGCAGTCCTGGGGAAACCATGAACACTGAAGCTTTCTTT.

This chain connects TRBV5-1 to TRBJ2-5; D may match TRBD1 or TRBD2 (5 bases each). The CDR3 is made up of 16 amino acids. V was cut by 1 base and J by 4 bases, with 17 bases left in between. The germline V gene has CDR1 SGHRS and CDR2 YFSETQ. The CDR3 loop reads CASSLIGTELPETQYF. The CDR3 DNA reads TGCGCCAGCAGCTTGATCGGGACGGAGTTGCCAGAGACCCAGTACTTC.

V and J are TRBV9 and TRBJ1-6, with 9 bases lining up with TRBD1. Losses at the gene ends were 2 bases for V and 9 bases for J; bases not matched to a gene: 3. The CDR3 length is 14 residues. Germline V gene data show CDR1 as SGDLS and CDR2 as YYNGEE. CDR3 bases: TGTGCCAGCAGCGTTAGGACAGGGGCTTCACCCCTCCACTTT. Protein sequence: CASSVRTGASPLHF.

The genes are TRBV6-2 or TRBV6-3 and TRBJ1-4, with D unclear. V gave up 0 bases and J gave up 5 bases, with 10 bases separating them. This CDR3 contains 15 residues. Germline V gene lookup returns CDR1 MNHEY and CDR2 SVGEGT. The CDR3 loop is CASSYSPDLNEKLFF. In DNA form, the CDR3 reads TGTGCCAGCAGTTACTCGCCAGACCTCAATGAAAAACTGTTTTTT.

The rearrangement uses TRBV20-1 and TRBJ1-2; weak D call: TRBD1 (5 bases). Between the trimmed V and J ends, which lost 0 bases and 4 bases, there was a span of 9 bases. CDR3 size: 13 residues. Germline assignment: CDR1 DFQATT and CDR2 SNEGSKA (reference sequence). CDR3 in DNA: TGCAGTGCTAGAGACGGGACGGGCTATGGCTACACCTTC. This gives the protein CSARDGTGYGYTF.

The V gene is TRBV7-8, the J gene TRBJ2-5, with a possible D match to TRBD2 (6 bases). This CDR3 is built from 14 residues. CDR1 and CDR2 (germline): SGHVS, FQNEAQ. V gave up 1 base and J gave up 5 bases, with 11 bases separating them. DNA for the CDR3: TGTGCCAGCAGCTTAGACCCAGGGAGGGAGACCCAGTACTTC. This gives the protein CASSLDPGRETQYF.

The chain is built from TRBV30 and TRBJ1-6, with D hard to call. The V end lost 3 bases, the J end lost 6 bases, and 12 bases lay between the germline ends. Germline V gene lookup returns CDR1 GTSNPN and CDR2 SVGIG (reference sequence). There are 14 residues in the CDR3. DNA of the CDR3: TGTGCCTGGAGCGAAGGACTGACTAATTCACCCCTCCACTTT. This gives the protein CAWSEGLTNSPLHF.

The V call is TRBV28, the J call TRBJ2-5, with D hard to call. The CDR3 sequence is 12 residues long. CDR1 and CDR2 (germline): MDHEN, SYDVKM. Deletions cut 4 bases from V and 5 bases from J, with 8 bases between. The CDR3 region is CASSSLVETQYF. CDR3 DNA: TGTGCCAGCAGTTCCCTCGTGGAGACCCAGTACTTC.

The chain combines TRBV12-3 or TRBV12-4 with TRBJ2-1, with D maybe TRBD1 (6 bases). Trimming cost V 6 bases and J 3 bases, with 15 bases left between them. The CDR3 loop spans 15 amino acids. The CDR3 DNA reads as TGTGCCAGCAGCCCGGGACACTTAAACTACAATGAGCAGTTCTTC. Protein: CASSPGHLNYNEQFF.